The 18 T cell receptor beta chains presented below share a single source sample, sequenced in a study of STAT5B mutations in CD4+ large granular lymphocyte leukemia. Repertoires were generated with immunoSEQ multiplex PCR, while TCRdb's copy carries only in-frame clones and drops some. Here the sample spans about 9,600 clones, about 80% being singletons. Sequencing was done on a sample of PBMCs. These receptors came from a man in his sixties with CD4+ T-cell large granular lymphocyte leukemia.

The chain joins TRBV27 to TRBJ2-1; 13 positions agree with TRBD2. The CDR3 length is 14 residues. V was clipped by 8 bases and J by 7 bases; unmatched bases: 5. CDR1 is MNHEY and CDR2 is SMNVEV in the germline V gene (reference sequence). DNA of the CDR3: TGTGCCAGCTCCCCGGGACTAGCGGGAAATGAGCAGTTCTTC. It is translated as CASSPGLAGNEQFF.

The V gene is TRBV6-5, the J gene TRBJ2-5, with TRBD2 matching 8 bases. The CDR3 totals 15 residues. Germline V gives CDR1 MNHEY, CDR2 SVGAGI. The J segment lost 1 base and the V segment lost 0 bases, leaving 1 base of the junction unmatched. Here the CDR3 reads CASSYSLAGQETQYF. The CDR3 region has the DNA TGTGCCAGCAGTTACTCGCTAGCGGGCCAAGAGACCCAGTACTTC.

V and J are TRBV2 and TRBJ2-5; TRBD2 is a possible D gene (6 bases). The V gene's germline CDR1 is SNHLY and CDR2 FYNNEI. The germline V and J ends were trimmed by 2 bases and 5 bases, with 15 bases remaining between them. The CDR3 spans 15 residues. CDR3 amino acids: CASSEFTSMMETQYF. DNA for the CDR3: TGTGCCAGCAGTGAATTTACTAGCATGATGGAGACCCAGTACTTC.

This chain links TRBV28 with TRBJ2-1; unclear D gene. V lost 1 base to trimming and J lost 0 bases, with 10 bases between them. Germline values: CDR1 MDHEN, CDR2 SYDVKM. This CDR3 has 16 amino acids. CDR3 protein: CASSLLGSRSYNEQFF. The CDR3 DNA reads TGTGCCAGCAGTTTATTGGGGTCCCGCTCCTACAATGAGCAGTTCTTC.

The rearrangement links TRBV4-3 to TRBJ2-7; TRBD2 aligns across 10 bases. The CDR3 runs to 20 residues. Per germline, CDR1 LGHNA and CDR2 YSLEER. V lost 0 bases and J lost 4; bases outside the gene matches: 18. The CDR3 sequence: CASSQEEALSGRAGGYEQYF. CDR3 nucleotides: TGCGCCAGCAGCCAAGAAGAGGCATTGAGCGGGAGGGCCGGTGGATACGAGCAGTACTTC.

The J gene is TRBJ2-5, the V gene TRBV11-3; 8 bases align to TRBD1. The CDR3 is 15 residues long. From germline, CDR1 is SGHNT and CDR2 YENEEA. V dropped 1 base and J dropped 4; count of bases not matched to a gene: 5. The CDR3 sequence: CASSLGQGHGETQYF. The CDR3 DNA sequence: TGTGCCAGCAGCTTAGGACAGGGGCACGGAGAGACCCAGTACTTC.

J is TRBJ2-2 and V is TRBV7-2; D possibly corresponds to TRBD2 (6 bases). CDR1 and CDR2 from the germline V gene are SGHTA and FQGNSA. The length of the CDR3 is 15 residues. The V end was cut by 1 base, the J end by 6 bases, with 12 bases between. The CDR3 DNA reads TGTGCCAGCAGCTTAGGGGGGGAGCGCGCCGGGGAGCTGTTTTTT. This codes for CASSLGGERAGELFF.

The chain couples TRBV7-9 to TRBJ1-4; 7 nucleotides line up with TRBD1. The V segment lost 5 bases and the J segment 8 bases; nucleotides outside the gene matches: 14. Germline CDR1 reads SEHNR; CDR2 reads FQNEAQ (reference sequence). The CDR3 runs 16 residues. The CDR3, as DNA: TGTGCCAGCAGCCACAGAACAGGGGCGGCGGGCGAAAAACTGTTTTTT. Protein sequence: CASSHRTGAAGEKLFF.

This sequence joins TRBV30 and TRBJ2-1, with D possibly TRBD2 on 6 matching bases. Germline values: CDR1 GTSNPN, CDR2 SVGIG (reference sequence). Between the trimmed V and J ends, which lost 3 bases and 9 bases, there was a span of 9 bases. This CDR3 contains 11 residues. CDR3: CAWRLGGEQFF. The CDR3 coding sequence is TGTGCCTGGAGGTTGGGAGGTGAGCAGTTCTTC.

The chain recombines TRBV29-1 with TRBJ2-3, with TRBD2 matching 8 bases. The junction had 10 bases not matched to a gene; V was cut back by 0 bases and J by 5 bases. The CDR3 covers 16 residues. Per the germline V gene, CDR1 is SQVTM and CDR2 is ANQGSEA. The CDR3 reads CSVEDIREGLEDTQYF. DNA for the CDR3: TGCAGCGTTGAAGATATACGGGAGGGCCTCGAAGATACGCAGTATTTT.

This chain links TRBV5-4 with TRBJ2-2; a weak D match, TRBD1 (5 bases). This CDR3 has 15 amino acids. Trimming cost V 1 base and J 0 bases, with 7 bases left between them. CDR1 SGHNT and CDR2 YYREEE come from the germline V gene (reference sequence). The CDR3 nucleotides are TGTGCCAGCAGCTTGAAGACAGCGAACACCGGGGAGCTGTTTTTT. The encoded protein is CASSLKTANTGELFF.

V gene TRBV7-8 combines with J gene TRBJ2-3; D gene unclear. Germline V gene sequence: CDR1 SGHVS, CDR2 FQNEAQ. Trimming took 3 bases from V and 6 from J, leaving 4 bases between them. The CDR3 consists of 11 residues. This CDR3 reads CASSLRDTQYF. The CDR3 DNA follows: TGTGCCAGCAGCTTGCGGGATACGCAGTATTTT.

The chain has TRBV4-2 and TRBJ2-4; 12 bases are a match to TRBD2. CDR3 length: 14 residues. The V gene end was trimmed by 5 bases and the J gene end by 10 bases; junction bases not matched to a gene: 6. CDR1 LGHNA and CDR2 YNFKEQ come from the germline V gene. The CDR3 sequence: CASSETSGSGIQYF. The CDR3 DNA sequence: TGTGCCAGCAGCGAGACTAGCGGGAGTGGTATTCAGTACTTC.

This chain uses TRBV4-3 with TRBJ2-2, with D perhaps being TRBD1 or TRBD2 (6 bases each). V dropped 8 bases and J dropped 4 bases, with 23 bases sitting between them. There are 17 residues in the CDR3. The V gene's germline CDR1 is LGHNA and CDR2 YSLEER. CDR3 coding DNA: TGCGCCAGCTCAGGGTTGGTGGGGGGCCCGGGCACCGGGGAGCTGTTTTTT. Its protein product is CASSGLVGGPGTGELFF.

This rearrangement joins TRBV19 to TRBJ2-7; 11 nucleotides agree with TRBD2. Germline lookup yields CDR1 LNHDA and CDR2 SQIVND (reference sequence). The CDR3 extends over 15 amino acids. The J segment lost 6 bases and the V segment lost 3 bases, leaving 7 bases of the junction unmatched. CDR3 region: CASSMSLAGEGEQYF. CDR3 coding DNA: TGTGCCAGTAGTATGTCACTAGCGGGAGAGGGCGAGCAGTACTTC. Drawing the rest from reference TRBV19 and TRBJ2-7, the complete variable domain is DGGITQSPKYLFRKEGQNVTLSCEQNLNHDAMYWYRQDPGQGLRLIYYSQIVNDFQKGDIAEGYSVSREKKESFPLTVTSAQKNPTAFYLCASSMSLAGEGEQYFGPGTRLTVT.

The chain links TRBV25-1 to TRBJ2-1; D gene ambiguous. The germline V gene encodes CDR1 MGHDK and CDR2 SYGVNS. The V and J ends lost 4 bases and 1 base respectively, with 8 bases between them. The CDR3 spans 14 residues. CDR3 in amino acids: CASSGAASYNEQFF. CDR3 nucleotides: TGTGCCAGCAGTGGGGCTGCTTCCTACAATGAGCAGTTCTTC.

The J gene is TRBJ2-1, the V gene TRBV15; D might be TRBD2 (6 bases). Per germline, CDR1 LNHNV and CDR2 YYDKDF (reference sequence). V was pared by 8 bases and J by 4 bases, with 12 bases between. CDR3 length equals 13 residues. This CDR3 is CATRGRPYNEQFF. CDR3 nucleotide sequence: TGTGCCACCCGGGGGAGGCCTTACAATGAGCAGTTCTTC.

This clone was detected only a few times. The chain links TRBV27 to TRBJ1-5, with D possibly matching TRBD1 (6 bases). This CDR3 has 14 amino acids. V was pared by 2 bases and J by 3 bases, with 8 bases between. The germline V gene encodes CDR1 MNHEY and CDR2 SMNVEV (reference sequence). This chain's CDR3 is CASSLGQINQPQHF. Here the CDR3 DNA reads TGTGCCAGCAGTTTAGGACAGATCAATCAGCCCCAGCATTTT.